Given below is one T cell receptor beta chain in context. The entry originates in a study of OX40 agonist ivuxolimab in advanced cancers. The germline gives CDR1 MDHEN, CDR2 SYDVKM. The length of the CDR3 is 17 residues. The V segment lost 3 bases and the J segment 4 bases; nucleotides outside the gene matches: 12. This table comes from immunoSEQ multiplex PCR, and its TCRdb copy is limited to in-frame clones, with some not included. The table records some 86,000 clones, about 91% of them present only once. The clonotype originates from an adult with an advanced solid tumor such as melanoma, head and neck, liver or kidney cancer. The input for sequencing was CD4+ or CD8+ T cells sorted from blood, taken in a trial of the OX40 agonist ivuxolimab. The chain carries TRBV28 and TRBJ1-1; the match to TRBD1 covers 9 bases. The CDR3 DNA reads as TGTGCCAGCAGTTTCTTTACAGGGGGCGCCGGGGGCACTGAAGCTTTCTTT. It yields the protein CASSFFTGGAGGTEAFF.